Below are 28 T cell receptor beta chains sequenced from a single sample in a study of neoadjuvant anti-PD-1 for oral cavity cancer (dated by TCRdb to about 2021). The time point tag for this specimen amounts to: after neoadjuvant nivolumab, at surgical resection. To prepare the library, the immunoSEQ multiplex PCR assay was applied. The immuneACCESS repertoire file appears here via TCRdb, limited to in-frame rearrangements. These files lack a portion of the clones; in checked studies, under half of the deficit traces to unresolved V genes, and the cause of the others is not known. Here the sample has thousands of clones; 65% to 70% occur a single time. Just over 3% of the sample is taken by the ten largest. Material: PBMCs, obtained after nivolumab (anti-PD-1) treatment. These receptors originate from a person aged 35-79 years with oral cavity squamous cell carcinoma.

The gene calls are TRBV15 and TRBJ2-1; TRBD1 aligns across 9 bases. The germline V gene has CDR1 LNHNV and CDR2 YYDKDF (reference sequence). J lost 3 bases, V lost 0 bases, and 9 bases had no gene match. This CDR3 comprises 18 residues. CDR3 nucleotide sequence: TGTGCCACCAGCAGAGACGGGAACGACAGGGGGGTCTACAATGAGCAGTTCTTC. It specifies CATSRDGNDRGVYNEQFF.

V and J are TRBV19 and TRBJ1-4; no clear D. The CDR3 sequence is 12 residues long. In germline, CDR1 is LNHDA, CDR2 SQIVND (reference sequence). V was clipped by 3 bases and J by 13 bases, with 12 bases between them. CDR3 protein: CASSMTDRALFF. The CDR3 DNA reads TGTGCCAGTAGTATGACTGACCGCGCACTGTTTTTT.

V is TRBV10-3 and J is TRBJ2-1, with TRBD2 matching over 10 bases. The V and J ends lost 5 bases and 4 bases, in that order; junction bases with no gene match: 5. Germline V gene sequence: CDR1 ENHRY, CDR2 SYGVKD. The CDR3 sequence is 15 residues long. This CDR3 reads CAISPPSGGYNEQFF. The CDR3 nucleotides are TGTGCCATCAGTCCCCCTAGCGGGGGTTACAATGAGCAGTTCTTC.

The chain combines TRBV5-1 with TRBJ1-4, with D unclear. CDR1 and CDR2 from the germline V gene are SGHRS and YFSETQ. V was cut by 3 bases and J by 2 bases, with 11 bases left in between. The CDR3 sequence is 15 residues long. The CDR3 nucleotides are TGCGCCAGCAGCTCCGGCGGTGGGACTAATGAAAAACTGTTTTTT. Amino acid sequence: CASSSGGGTNEKLFF.

This rearrangement joins TRBV2 to TRBJ2-3, with D perhaps given as TRBD1 or TRBD2 (6 bases each). This CDR3 has 14 residues. Trimming left V 6 bases short and J 0 bases short, with 10 bases between. CDR1 is SNHLY, CDR2 FYNNEI, per germline. The CDR3, as DNA: TGTGCCAGCAGCCTGGGGGGCAGCACAGATACGCAGTATTTT. Translating gives CASSLGGSTDTQYF. The full variable domain, with the rest looked up from reference TRBV2 and TRBJ2-3, is EPEVTQTPSHQVTQMGQEVILRCVPISNHLYFYWYRQILGQKVEFLVSFYNNEISEKSEIFDDQFSVERPDGSNFTLKIRSTKLEDSAMYFCASSLGGSTDTQYFGPGTRLTVL.

The CDR3 loop reads CAWSVWGADEQYF. CDR3 nucleotide sequence: TGTGCCTGGAGTGTATGGGGGGCGGACGAGCAGTACTTC. The V gene is TRBV30, the J gene TRBJ2-7, with D perhaps given as TRBD1 or TRBD2 (6 bases each). Germline V gene lookup returns CDR1 GTSNPN and CDR2 SVGIG (reference sequence). With 0 bases removed from V and 5 bases from J, the gap between germline ends came to 11 bases. This CDR3 has 13 residues.

V and J are TRBV6-1 and TRBJ1-1; 7 positions agree with TRBD1. V lost 2 bases and J lost 4; bases outside the gene matches: 10. The CDR3 covers 16 residues. CDR1 is MNHNS and CDR2 is SASEGT in the germline V gene. The CDR3: CASSELGRTGRTEAFF. CDR3 DNA: TGTGCCAGCAGTGAATTGGGCAGGACAGGCCGCACTGAAGCTTTCTTT.

The chain recombines TRBV11-3 with TRBJ2-2, with 7 positions matching TRBD2. The CDR3 sequence is 15 residues long. The ends lost 3 bases at V and 3 bases at J; junction bases unmatched: 4. CDR1 and CDR2 from the germline V gene are SGHNT and YENEEA. The DNA for the CDR3 is TGTGCCAGCAGCTTTGGGGGGGTAGACACCGGGGAGCTGTTTTTT. Its translation is CASSFGGVDTGELFF.

The chain recombines TRBV6-6 with TRBJ2-5; D ambiguous. The CDR3 runs to 11 residues. The germline gives CDR1 MNHNY, CDR2 SVGAGI (reference sequence). Trimming cost V 2 bases and J 10 bases, with 8 bases left between them. CDR3 region: CASSYAGDQYF. DNA of the CDR3: TGTGCCAGCAGTTACGCTGGGGACCAGTACTTC.

The chain combines TRBV13 with TRBJ2-2; D tentatively reads TRBD1 or TRBD2 (5 bases each). The V gene's germline CDR1 is PRHDT and CDR2 FYEKMQ (reference sequence). The CDR3 extends over 16 amino acids. V was pared by 7 bases and J by 3 bases, with 18 bases between. Written as DNA, the CDR3 is TGTGCCAGCATCAGAAACGGGCAGGGACACACCGGGGAGCTGTTTTTT. It codes for CASIRNGQGHTGELFF. The full variable domain, its missing parts supplied by reference TRBV13 and TRBJ2-2, is AAGVIQSPRHLIKEKRETATLKCYPIPRHDTVYWYQQGPGQDPQFLISFYEKMQSDKGSIPDRFSAQQFSDYHSELNMSSLELGDSALYFCASIRNGQGHTGELFFGEGSRLTVL.

The chain carries TRBV6-5 and TRBJ2-7; TRBD1 is a possible D gene (5 bases). The V gene's germline CDR1 is MNHEY and CDR2 SVGAGI. Deletions cut 0 bases from V and 4 bases from J, with 7 bases between. The CDR3 runs to 13 residues. The CDR3 loop is CASSYSGPYEQYF. DNA of the CDR3: TGTGCCAGCAGTTACTCGGGGCCTTACGAGCAGTACTTC.

The J gene is TRBJ1-5, the V gene TRBV15; D remains unclear. Germline V gene data show CDR1 as LNHNV and CDR2 as YYDKDF (reference sequence). Trimming took 0 bases from V and 3 from J, leaving 15 bases between them. The CDR3 is 17 residues long. CDR3 sequence: CATSRETAIEDNQPQHF. The CDR3 region has the DNA TGTGCCACCAGCAGAGAAACAGCTATAGAGGACAATCAGCCCCAGCATTTT.

This clone has just a few counts. This sequence joins TRBV19 and TRBJ1-2; D ambiguous. CDR3 length: 13 residues. The germline gives CDR1 LNHDA, CDR2 SQIVND (reference sequence). Trimming took off 1 base at V and 3 bases at J, with 6 bases between the two ends. The CDR3 nucleotides are TGTGCCAGTAGTATAGGATGGGACTATGGCTACACCTTC. It codes for CASSIGWDYGYTF.

This clone was detected once. This chain joins TRBV9 and TRBJ2-2, with 9 positions matching TRBD1. The CDR3 is 16 amino acids. The germline V gene encodes CDR1 SGDLS and CDR2 YYNGEE. Germline trimming cut 0 bases from V and 0 bases from J; bases unmatched to any gene: 0. The CDR3 reads CASSVGQGANTGELFF. For the CDR3, the DNA is TGTGCCAGCAGCGTAGGACAGGGGGCGAACACCGGGGAGCTGTTTTTT.

The rearrangement links TRBV5-4 to TRBJ1-1; D gene ambiguous. V lost 1 base, J lost 0 bases, and 4 bases lay in between. The germline V gene encodes CDR1 SGHNT and CDR2 YYREEE (reference sequence). This CDR3 comprises 13 residues. CDR3 DNA: TGTGCCAGCAGCTTGAGGATGAACACTGAAGCTTTCTTT. As protein: CASSLRMNTEAFF.

This rearrangement joins TRBV2 to TRBJ1-1; no clear D gene. V lost 7 bases and J 0 bases, leaving 12 bases between the germline ends. Germline CDR1 SNHLY, CDR2 FYNNEI. The CDR3 spans 14 residues. The CDR3 region is CASNPPVVNTEAFF. Written as DNA, the CDR3 is TGTGCCAGCAACCCTCCTGTGGTGAACACTGAAGCTTTCTTT.

The sample holds a few counts of this clone. The V and J genes are TRBV7-6 and TRBJ2-2, with D perhaps given as TRBD1 or TRBD2 (6 bases each). Germline V gene data show CDR1 as SGHVS and CDR2 as FNYEAQ. The germline V and J ends were trimmed by 3 bases and 3 bases, with 11 bases remaining between them. The CDR3 consists of 15 residues. CDR3 sequence reads: CASSFGGYYTGELFF. The CDR3 DNA reads TGTGCCAGCAGCTTCGGGGGCTACTACACCGGGGAGCTGTTTTTT.

The gene calls are TRBV7-9 and TRBJ2-7, with TRBD1 identical over 7 bases. Germline V gives CDR1 SEHNR, CDR2 FQNEAQ (reference sequence). CDR3 length equals 14 residues. Losses at the gene ends were 5 bases for V and 2 bases for J; bases not matched to a gene: 6. In DNA form, the CDR3 reads TGTGCCAGCAGCCCCGACAGGGCTGCCTACGAGCAGTACTTC. It translates to CASSPDRAAYEQYF.

The chain couples TRBV6-1 to TRBJ2-7; 10 positions match TRBD1. Germline V lookup: CDR1 MNHNS, CDR2 SASEGT. The CDR3 runs 14 residues. Unmatched junction bases numbered 6, after V lost 6 bases and J lost 4 bases. CDR3 nucleotide sequence: TGTGCCAGCAGAAGGGACAGGGGAAATTACGAGCAGTACTTC. It specifies CASRRDRGNYEQYF.

The rearrangement uses TRBV14 and TRBJ2-5; perhaps TRBD1 as D (6 bases). This CDR3 has 14 amino acids. Per the germline V gene, CDR1 is SGHDN and CDR2 is FVKESK. V lost 1 base, J lost 5 bases, and 11 bases lay in between. CDR3 residues: CASSQVRQGETQYF. CDR3 bases: TGTGCCAGCAGCCAAGTGAGGCAGGGGGAGACCCAGTACTTC.

This sequence joins TRBV13 and TRBJ1-4; D is ambiguous. Germline CDR1 PRHDT, CDR2 FYEKMQ (reference sequence). The CDR3 loop spans 14 amino acids. Trimming cost V 5 bases and J 8 bases, with 15 bases left between them. CDR3 nucleotide sequence: TGTGCCAGCAGCCGACTCCAGGTTGGCGAAAAACTGTTTTTT. Amino acids: CASSRLQVGEKLFF.

This chain connects TRBV9 to TRBJ1-3; TRBD1 agrees at 9 bases. This CDR3 is 16 amino acids long. V was clipped by 2 bases and J by 4 bases; unmatched bases: 7. From germline, CDR1 is SGDLS and CDR2 YYNGEE. As DNA, the CDR3 is TGTGCCAGCAGCGTGGTTACAGGGGGCCACGGAAACACCATATATTTT. Translating it yields CASSVVTGGHGNTIYF. The full variable domain, its missing parts supplied by reference TRBV9 and TRBJ1-3, is DSGVTQTPKHLITATGQRVTLRCSPRSGDLSVYWYQQSLDQGLQFLIQYYNGEERAKGNILERFSAQQFPDLHSELNLSSLELGDSALYFCASSVVTGGHGNTIYFGEGSWLTVV.

The V gene is TRBV5-6, the J gene TRBJ2-6; 8 nucleotides match TRBD2. This CDR3 comprises 14 residues. V trimming: 4 bases; J trimming: 4 bases; junction bases outside the gene matches: 1. Germline CDR1 and CDR2: SGHDT and YYEEEE. Written as DNA, the CDR3 is TGTGCCAGCAGCCCGGGAGGGGGGGCCAACGTCCTGACTTTC. Translation gives CASSPGGGANVLTF.

There are a few counts of this clone. J is TRBJ2-3 and V is TRBV5-1, with 9 bases matching TRBD2. Germline trimming cut 4 bases from V and 1 base from J; bases unmatched to any gene: 4. The CDR3 sequence is 15 residues long. CDR1 is SGHRS and CDR2 is YFSETQ in the germline V gene. CDR3 residues: CASSKRTSGTDTQYF. The CDR3, as DNA: TGCGCCAGCAGCAAAAGGACTAGCGGCACAGATACGCAGTATTTT. The whole variable domain, filled in from reference TRBV5-1 and TRBJ2-3, reads KAGVTQTPRYLIKTRGQQVTLSCSPISGHRSVSWYQQTPGQGLQFLFEYFSETQRNKGNFPGRFSGRQFSNSRSEMNVSTLELGDSALYLCASSKRTSGTDTQYFGPGTRLTVL.

This clone was seen a handful of times. The rearrangement uses TRBV11-2 and TRBJ1-5; 11 nucleotides align to TRBD1. The CDR3 is 14 residues long. Germline V gene lookup returns CDR1 SGHAT and CDR2 FQNNGV. Trimming cost V 5 bases and J 7 bases; bases outside gene matches: 4. CDR3 residues: CASSLGTGGQPQHF. The CDR3 DNA reads as TGTGCCAGCAGCCTAGGGACAGGGGGACAGCCCCAGCATTTT.

The chain carries TRBV6-1 and TRBJ1-1; tentatively, D is TRBD1 (5 bases). V was pared by 8 bases and J by 5 bases, with 18 bases between. The CDR3 loop spans 14 amino acids. Germline V gene lookup returns CDR1 MNHNS and CDR2 SASEGT. CDR3 amino acids: CASRMTVIGTEAFF. CDR3 sequence (DNA): TGTGCCAGCCGGATGACAGTCATTGGGACTGAAGCTTTCTTT.

J is TRBJ2-3 and V is TRBV19; D may be TRBD2 (7 bases). Trimming removed 4 bases from V and 2 bases from J, with 10 bases in between. The CDR3 is made up of 14 amino acids. Germline V lookup: CDR1 LNHDA, CDR2 SQIVND (reference sequence). CDR3 DNA sequence: TGTGCCAGTAGTACCGGGGGGCCCACAGATACGCAGTATTTT. Amino acids: CASSTGGPTDTQYF.

The V call is TRBV10-3, the J call TRBJ2-7, with D possibly TRBD1 on 6 matching bases. Trimming pared 6 bases from V and 2 bases from J, leaving 20 bases between. The germline V gene encodes CDR1 ENHRY and CDR2 SYGVKD. The CDR3 is 16 residues long. CDR3 nucleotides: TGTGCCATCAGCGATTACCGGGACACCTTTACCTACGAGCAGTACTTC. This translates into CAISDYRDTFTYEQYF.